This TCR beta chain derives from a study of blood T cell repertoires in COVID-19. At the level of the study: COVID-19 samples from acute and convalescent phases originated in the United States, Italy and Spain. From T cells, B-cell-depleted T cells, or PBMCs came the material, which was cDNA or gDNA.

This clone was seen a single time. Losses at the gene ends were 0 bases for V and 7 bases for J; bases not matched to a gene: 6. The CDR3 is 14 amino acids. Germline CDR1 is SGDLS and CDR2 is YYNGEE. As handled by the study authors: Amplification from reference gene primers served as the basis for estimated nucleated cell counts. Produced via immunoSEQ multiplex PCR; TCRdb's table is partial and in-frame only. Clone size and the V and J calls come from that table; the DNA yielded D and trimming. In the table there are about 98,000 clones, 70% to 90% of which are singletons. Sequencing used peripheral blood. The chain is built from TRBV9 and TRBJ2-5; 7 nucleotides match TRBD1. This receptor was identified in a man aged 55 to 70 with acute or convalescent COVID-19. CDR3 sequence: CASSVEGGDATQYF. The CDR3 DNA sequence: TGTGCCAGCAGCGTAGAAGGGGGCGACGCGACCCAGTACTTC.